This is a list of T cell receptor beta chains from one sample in a study of CD8 T cells in ankylosing spondylitis. TCRdb passed the 5' RACE reads through MiXCR, listing each CDR3 protein once. The repertoire holds under 250,000 distinct CDR3 sequences, with approximately 30% as singletons. Source material: blood, either unsorted or a sorted T cell fraction (not recorded which). The source of these receptors is a male donor with ankylosing spondylitis or in good health (not recorded which). Each CDR3 is given without its conserved first and last residue.

v_call cdr3_aa
TRBV20-1 SANNRANSYNEQF
TRBV29-1 SGWDRGRNGYT
TRBV20-1 SASSGGWYEQY
TRBV12-3/TRBV12-4 ASSLDTIYEQY
TRBV9 ASSVAGESYYEQY
TRBV5-1 ASLQDRETTDTQY
TRBV4-2 ASSQTVTGDTEAF
TRBV5-1 ASSLWSTGGGTDTQY
TRBV20-1 TPGGSDTQY
TRBV15 ATSRGFTNYGYT
TRBV4-1 ASSQDGGAFSYNEQF
TRBV2 ASSDPGTGGWNTEAF
TRBV9 ASSVVAGAQF
TRBV20-1 SAPRDRGNYNEQF
TRBV3-1 ASSQDQVRISQY
TRBV7-2 ASSLAQWRGGQETQY
TRBV7-8 ASSLALNTGELF
TRBV12-3/TRBV12-4 ASSYNTPEKLF
TRBV5-1 ASSLAFDGYT
TRBV7-2 ASSLKMYEQY
TRBV29-1 SAPGQVAGELF
TRBV5-1 ASSLSGLGATDTQY
TRBV7-3 ASSLSGSSRNYNEQF
TRBV10-3 AISYGGQGANEQY
TRBV6-1 ASSPTAGSIYEQY
TRBV6-1 ASSQGQGSDTQY
TRBV20-1 SARRTGTMEGYT
TRBV7-9 ASSFTGAHEQY
TRBV20-1 SARAGTGGTDTQY
TRBV28 ASSFPATTETQY
TRBV10-3 AISVLSGTGGEQY
TRBV20-1 SARDGSYEQY
TRBV30 AWRATGLYYEQY
TRBV6-5 ASSLGRGVQF
TRBV29-1 SVASQGDQPQH
TRBV28 ASSSTGLGNQPQH
TRBV7-2 ASSGGTFSYEQY
TRBV6-1 ASSDRGDRYGYT
TRBV7-9 ASSPISYEQY
TRBV4-1 ASSQGKNTEAF
TRBV29-1 SVVKRLAGVSSYNEQF
TRBV5-5 ASSRTVRETQY
TRBV10-3 AITTDSGNTIY
TRBV10-2 ASTVPTTGAYEQY
TRBV20-1 SAESGGPENTQY
TRBV27 ASKIPGPEPYNEQF
TRBV7-2 ASRLGLAGTRDTQY
TRBV20-1 SARGVGVGETQY
TRBV20-1 SARGGSITDTQY
TRBV29-1 SQIRGGETQY
TRBV12-3/TRBV12-4 ASSWVVDGAWY
TRBV2 ASSRQGRDEQF
TRBV5-1 ASSPVSGGVNEQF
TRBV6-2/TRBV6-3 ASLPTRGLEETQY
TRBV11-2 ASSSDRATEAF
TRBV5-1 ASSLFLNNEQF
TRBV10-3 ATPQWRTRDNQPQH
TRBV12-3/TRBV12-4 ASSLVILDTEAF
TRBV12-3/TRBV12-4 ASSLLTGNNEQF
TRBV7-2 ASSLVRSGGAETQY